Listed below are T cell receptor beta chains from one sample, sequenced in a study of beta chain features in type 1 diabetes. The table came from immunoSEQ multiplex PCR; TCRdb's copy has only in-frame clones and leaves some out. The sample holds about 260,000 clones; around 24% are singletons and the top ten take 0.012%. Input material: naive CD4+ T cells from blood. Receptors originate from a woman between 25 and 40 years old with type 1 diabetes. Both conserved end residues are trimmed from each CDR3.

V gene	J gene	CDR3 protein
TRBV19	TRBJ2-3	ASSSLPRTDTQY
TRBV30	TRBJ1-5	AWETGGGQPQH
TRBV30	TRBJ2-1	AWSTGTIKF
TRBV7-3	TRBJ2-1	ASARGAGGGEQF
TRBV5-6	TRBJ2-5	ASSSTGTGIQTQY
TRBV2	TRBJ2-3	ASNREREATDTQY
TRBV5-1	TRBJ1-1	ASGLFAGNTEAF
TRBV4-1	TRBJ2-2	ASSPPIRREYGELF
TRBV9	TRBJ2-2	ASSGRMETGPTGELF
TRBV2	TRBJ2-7	ASKFSYEQY
TRBV29-1	TRBJ2-1	SATRDRVGEQF
TRBV11-3	TRBJ2-5	ASSLVFGVQETQY
TRBV30	TRBJ2-7	AWSVGRTTSYEQY
TRBV28	TRBJ1-5	ASSLWGRVGREPQH
TRBV19	TRBJ2-1	ASSASGIYNEQF
TRBV2	TRBJ2-7	ASSSGQGSVGGHEQY
TRBV5-1	TRBJ1-2	ASSFGGIYAYT
TRBV28	TRBJ2-7	ASSLGGTYEQY
TRBV28	TRBJ2-6	ASSPTGGTSSRLT
TRBV11-1	TRBJ2-5	ASSLWEGLAGETQY
TRBV13	TRBJ2-1	ASSLFPASSYNEQF
TRBV30	TRBJ2-3	AWRKGGEEDTQY
TRBV4-1	TRBJ2-7	ASSQAGPYEQY
TRBV5-1	TRBJ1-5	ASSLGDSSNQPQH
TRBV4-1	TRBJ2-6	ASSQALTSRYSGANVLT
TRBV9	TRBJ2-4	ASSARGGGDKNIQY
TRBV10-3	TRBJ2-1	ATVGGLAQF
TRBV20-1	TRBJ2-7	SANGQTWQY
TRBV7-9	TRBJ2-7	ASSLRPSGPVGEQY
TRBV11-1	TRBJ2-7	ASSSGTGAYEQY
TRBV7-3	TRBJ2-1	ASSGPANEQF
TRBV6-1	TRBJ2-7	AGSRDTSYEQY
TRBV9	TRBJ2-5	ASSRDSEPQETQY
TRBV15	TRBJ2-5	ATSQVFETQY
TRBV29-1	TRBJ1-1	SVGQLNTEAF
TRBV2	TRBJ2-7	ASSADRSNEQY
TRBV30	TRBJ2-7	AWSGSGTYEQY
TRBV19	TRBJ1-2	ASSVMGGPNYGYT
TRBV9	TRBJ2-7	ASSVGRALSYEQY
TRBV6-6	TRBJ2-2	ASSYGHKTGELF
TRBV30	TRBJ2-1	AWLYSSGNNEQF
TRBV14	TRBJ2-1	ASSQPLAGGPYEQF
TRBV6-5	TRBJ1-1	ASSYSTGGTEAF
TRBV2	TRBJ2-7	ASSDSAPSYEQY
TRBV30	TRBJ2-2	AWTQLVGSGELF
TRBV2	TRBJ2-1	ASKASGMSSYNEQF
TRBV7-2	TRBJ2-1	ASSLRGKEQQF
TRBV9	TRBJ2-3	ASSVALAGDADTQY
TRBV30	TRBJ1-2	AWSVTELGYT
TRBV5-1	TRBJ2-4	ASSLGGIQNIQY
TRBV15	TRBJ2-2	ATSRDQAAGELF
TRBV5-1	TRBJ2-7	ASSGGGRTYEQY
TRBV7-9	TRBJ1-5	ASSLTYSNQPQH
TRBV7-3	TRBJ1-2	ASSPTGEWSGGYT
TRBV7-9	TRBJ2-7	ASSLSGTSPYEQY
TRBV5-1	TRBJ2-5	ASSFGTGDRETQY
TRBV28	TRBJ2-4	ASSLWTLLAGAKNIQY
TRBV4-2	TRBJ2-6	ASSADRASSGANVLT
TRBV30	TRBJ2-7	AWSAGQPNSEQY